These 16 T cell receptor beta chains were sequenced from one sample in a study of blood T cell repertoires in COVID-19. The method was immunoSEQ multiplex PCR; TCRdb's version includes in-frame clones alone and lacks a portion of them. The table has roughly 43,000 clones, about 87% seen once. Sequenced material: peripheral blood. The receptors shown here come from a man aged 60-69 years with active COVID-19.

The chain joins TRBV5-6 to TRBJ2-3; D possibly corresponds to TRBD2 (5 bases). Between the trimmed V and J ends, which lost 3 bases and 8 bases, there was a span of 13 bases. Germline V gives CDR1 SGHDT, CDR2 YYEEEE. This CDR3 comprises 13 residues. The DNA for the CDR3 is TGTGCCAGCAGCTCCCGGGATGGTGCTACGCAGTATTTT. Residues: CASSSRDGATQYF.

This clone appeared a few times. V usage is TRBV28 and J usage is TRBJ1-2; D gene ambiguous. Per the germline V gene, CDR1 is MDHEN and CDR2 is SYDVKM. V lost 8 bases and J lost 3, with 13 bases in between. The CDR3 consists of 13 residues. In DNA form, the CDR3 reads TGTGCCAGCGACCCGGCGGGATACTATGGCTACACCTTC. This translates into CASDPAGYYGYTF.

V and J are TRBV3-1 (or the pseudogene TRBV3-2) and TRBJ1-6, with D possibly TRBD1 on 5 matching bases. V lost 1 base, J lost 7 bases, and 5 bases lay in between. There are 13 residues in the CDR3. Germline V gene lookup returns CDR1 LGHDT and CDR2 YNNKEL (reference sequence). CDR3: CASSQGQNSPLHF. In DNA form, the CDR3 reads TGTGCCAGCAGCCAAGGACAGAATTCACCCCTCCACTTT.

The chain recombines TRBV28 with TRBJ1-1, with D perhaps matching TRBD1 (6 bases). Germline V CDR1 and CDR2: MDHEN, SYDVKM. V lost 2 bases and J lost 5, with 12 bases in between. This CDR3 has 14 amino acids. CDR3 nucleotides: TGTGCCAGCAGTTTAGGGGGAGGGGGGACTGAAGCTTTCTTT. This sequence encodes CASSLGGGGTEAFF.

This sequence joins TRBV6-2 or TRBV6-3 and TRBJ1-2, with no clear D. Germline V gives CDR1 MNHEY, CDR2 SVGEGT. The CDR3 has 11 amino acids. Trimming took off 5 bases at V and 5 bases at J, with 6 bases between the two ends. The CDR3 nucleotides are TGTGCCAGCAGTCCCTCTTATGGCTACACCTTC. Protein product: CASSPSYGYTF.

This sequence joins TRBV6-5 and TRBJ1-2; TRBD1 agrees at 9 bases. Germline V gene sequence: CDR1 MNHEY, CDR2 SVGAGI. The trim removed 4 bases at V and 8 bases at J, leaving 5 bases unmatched. The CDR3 contains 13 residues. CDR3 DNA: TGTGCCAGCAGTTGGGGACAGGGAGACGGCTACACCTTC. Translation: CASSWGQGDGYTF.

The chain combines TRBV5-1 with TRBJ1-4, with 7 positions matching TRBD1. V lost 4 bases and J lost 4; bases outside the gene matches: 7. The CDR3 is 15 amino acids. CDR1 is SGHRS and CDR2 is YFSETQ in the germline V gene. CDR3 amino acids: CASSRDSNGNEKLFF. As DNA, the CDR3 is TGCGCCAGCAGCCGGGACAGCAACGGTAATGAAAAACTGTTTTTT.

The J gene is TRBJ2-7, the V gene TRBV5-6, with D maybe TRBD2 (6 bases). CDR1 SGHDT and CDR2 YYEEEE come from the germline V gene. This CDR3 is built from 15 residues. Trimming removed 4 bases at V and 6 bases at J, with 20 bases between. CDR3 sequence (DNA): TGTGCCAGCAGCCCAGGACGGCACCGGAGGGTCGAGCAGTACTTC. This gives the protein CASSPGRHRRVEQYF.

This chain uses TRBV7-8 with TRBJ2-5; 10 bases align to TRBD2. CDR1 is SGHVS, CDR2 FQNEAQ, per germline. J was trimmed by 4 bases and V by 10 bases; bases with no gene match: 12. This CDR3 region has 15 residues. CDR3 in DNA: TGTGCCATTAAAGCCGGGACTAGCGAGGGAGAGACCCAGTACTTC. Translating it yields CAIKAGTSEGETQYF.

V is TRBV28 and J is TRBJ1-1, with D possibly TRBD1 on 6 matching bases. The CDR3 totals 14 residues. Germline values: CDR1 MDHEN, CDR2 SYDVKM. Trimming cost V 4 bases and J 5 bases, with 14 bases left between them. The CDR3 bases are TGTGCCAGCAGTTCACAGGGCATGGGTACTGAAGCTTTCTTT. Its translation is CASSSQGMGTEAFF.

This clone was seen a single time. V is TRBV7-9 and J is TRBJ2-5; maybe TRBD1 (6 bases). V was pared by 0 bases and J by 5 bases, with 19 bases between. There are 17 residues in the CDR3. Germline CDR1 and CDR2: SEHNR and FQNEAQ (reference sequence). The chain's CDR3 is CASSLAFTGRFQETQYF. For the CDR3, the DNA is TGTGCCAGCAGCTTAGCCTTTACAGGGCGTTTTCAGGAGACCCAGTACTTC.

The chain joins TRBV5-1 to TRBJ2-3; D gene uncertain. Germline V gene data show CDR1 as SGHRS and CDR2 as YFSETQ. The CDR3 loop spans 12 amino acids. The V end was cut by 1 base, the J end by 5 bases, with 5 bases between. The CDR3 bases are TGCGCCAGCAGCTTGTTCCGAGATACGCAGTATTTT. Encoded protein: CASSLFRDTQYF.

The chain employs TRBV5-1 and TRBJ1-2; 11 nucleotides match TRBD1. This CDR3 has 15 amino acids. Germline V CDR1 and CDR2: SGHRS, YFSETQ. The V and J ends lost 4 bases and 7 bases, in that order; junction bases with no gene match: 9. This CDR3 is CASSLAPGQGVGYTF. The CDR3 nucleotides are TGCGCCAGCAGCCTAGCGCCGGGACAGGGGGTTGGCTACACCTTC.

There are a few counts of this clone. The gene calls are TRBV7-6 and TRBJ1-1; a possible D gene is TRBD1 (6 bases). Germline-derived CDR1 and CDR2 are SGHVS and FNYEAQ. Trimming cost V 2 bases and J 0 bases, with 10 bases left between them. The CDR3 totals 15 residues. The CDR3 sequence is CASSLSGQLNTEAFF. DNA of the CDR3: TGTGCCAGCAGCTTAAGTGGACAGTTGAACACTGAAGCTTTCTTT.

The V gene is TRBV4-3, the J gene TRBJ1-4, with 8 bases fitting TRBD1. The ends lost 5 bases at V and 6 bases at J; junction bases unmatched: 2. The germline gives CDR1 LGHNA, CDR2 YSLEER. The CDR3 contains 13 residues. The CDR3 spells CASSSDRDEKLFF. The CDR3 DNA follows: TGCGCCAGCAGCTCGGACAGGGATGAAAAACTGTTTTTT.

The V gene is TRBV4-2, the J gene TRBJ1-3; TRBD1 matches at 8 bases. CDR3 length: 18 amino acids. CDR1 is LGHNA and CDR2 is YNFKEQ in the germline V gene. Trimming at V came to 4 bases and at J to 1 base, leaving 12 bases not matched to a gene. The CDR3 loop is CASSPPPDREVSGNTIYF. CDR3 DNA: TGTGCCAGCAGCCCCCCACCGGACAGGGAGGTATCTGGAAACACCATATATTTT.